This T cell receptor (beta chain) derives from a study of T cells expressing NK-cell markers. Study details: Repertoires of TCR beta were obtained from T cells sorted as CD3+CD56+NKG2C+, CD3+CD56+NKG2C- and CD3+CD56-NKG2C+.

Germline CDR1 is SGHRS and CDR2 is YFSETQ. The CDR3 extends over 15 amino acids. UMIs were included in TCR beta cDNA generated by 5'RACE template switching. TCRdb reprocessed the 5' RACE reads; each CDR3 protein has one entry and no DNA is given. The table lists roughly 430,000 distinct CDR3 sequences. The chain is built from TRBV5-1 and TRBJ1-1; no DNA is available, so the TRBD1 call from TCRdb remains unchecked. The sequence was collected from a woman aged 18 to 75 in good health. The specimen sequenced was blood T cells: a sorted CD56 or NKG2C T cell subset, CD4+ or CD8+ T cells, or bulk PBMC T cells (not recorded which). CDR3 amino acids: CASSSNRVMNTEAFF.